This passage covers 5 T cell receptor beta chains from one sample sequenced in a study of T cells in localized non-small cell lung cancer. Only in-frame clones appear in the TCRdb table, and some are missing; sequencing was by immunoSEQ multiplex PCR. The sample contains 20,000 to 25,000 clones, roughly nine tenths of which appear only once. The sequences come from peripheral blood, collected before any cancer treatment. The origin of the receptors is a male donor at least 60 years old with stage I lung adenocarcinoma.

This clone was counted between two and nine times. The chain joins TRBV16 to TRBJ2-7, with D possibly TRBD1 on 6 matching bases. Germline V gives CDR1 KGHSY, CDR2 FQNENV. This CDR3 comprises 14 residues. V lost 0 bases to trimming and J lost 5 bases, with 11 bases between them. CDR3 residues: CASSQSLGQDEQYF. The CDR3 nucleotides read TGTGCCAGCAGCCAATCGCTGGGACAAGACGAGCAGTACTTC.

The genes are TRBV5-6 and TRBJ1-1, with 10 bases lining up with TRBD1. CDR3 length: 15 residues. V shed 3 bases and J 7 bases; nucleotides not matched to a gene: 9. CDR1 SGHDT and CDR2 YYEEEE come from the germline V gene. This chain's CDR3 is CASSSTTGGAGEAFF. The CDR3 nucleotides read TGTGCCAGCAGCTCTACGACAGGGGGCGCAGGTGAAGCTTTCTTT.

The V gene is TRBV5-4, the J gene TRBJ2-1, with 7 positions matching TRBD2. CDR1 is SGHNT, CDR2 YYREEE, per germline (reference sequence). Losses at the gene ends were 0 bases for V and 4 bases for J; bases not matched to a gene: 7. The CDR3 extends over 16 amino acids. CDR3 residues: CASSLGPPAGYNEQFF. The CDR3 coding sequence is TGTGCCAGCAGCTTGGGCCCCCCAGCGGGGTACAATGAGCAGTTCTTC.

The chain links TRBV10-3 to TRBJ1-4; D is undetermined. The CDR3 is 15 amino acids. Trimming removed 3 bases from V and 0 bases from J, with 8 bases in between. CDR1 ENHRY and CDR2 SYGVKD come from the germline V gene. The CDR3 region has the DNA TGTGCCATCAGTGAAAGGGCAGCAACTAATGAAAAACTGTTTTTT. It translates to CAISERAATNEKLFF.

This rearrangement joins TRBV10-3 to TRBJ2-7; 16 bases are a match to TRBD2. J gave up 5 bases and V 2 bases, and 9 bases lay outside the gene matches. The CDR3 contains 18 residues. Germline CDR1 reads ENHRY; CDR2 reads SYGVKD. The CDR3 bases are TGTGCCATCAGTGAGCCTCTTCTGGGACTAGCGGGGGGGAACGAGCAGTACTTC. Translation gives CAISEPLLGLAGGNEQYF.